This T cell receptor (beta chain) came from a study of shared clonotypes between healthy human individuals. Clones were read by immunoSEQ multiplex PCR, and TCRdb kept only the in-frame ones, dropping some. This sample has roughly 2.4 million clones, with approximately 94% found just once. Germline V gene data show CDR1 as MNHNS and CDR2 as SASEGT. CDR3 length: 12 amino acids. V was pared by 8 bases and J by 2 bases, with 2 bases of the junction left unmatched. The genes are TRBV6-1 and TRBJ2-7; 8 positions agree with TRBD1. The sequenced material came from naive CD4+ T cells sorted from blood. The sample's subset: CD45RA+ positively selected. This TCR derives from a man aged 18 to 35 in good health. The CDR3: CASGTGPYEQYF. The DNA for the CDR3 is TGTGCCAGCGGGACAGGCCCCTACGAGCAGTACTTC.